A selection of T cell receptor beta chains follows, all from one sample in a study of OX40 agonist ivuxolimab in advanced cancers. Produced via immunoSEQ multiplex PCR; TCRdb's table is partial and in-frame only. The sample consists of more than 25,000 clones, roughly 82% of them appearing once. The starting material was CD4+ or CD8+ T cells sorted from blood, obtained in a trial of the OX40 agonist ivuxolimab. These receptors were obtained from an adult with an advanced solid tumor such as melanoma, head and neck, liver or kidney cancer. Each CDR3 is given with its conserved first and last residue. Each record gives: clone size, J gene, V gene, CDR3 protein. Not every row has a clone size; where given, it reads once, few, many or a size class.

few,TRBJ1-5,TRBV10-1,CASSARGGPQHF
once,TRBJ2-1,TRBV7-9,CASSLGLAGVRNEQFF
NA,TRBJ2-3,TRBV6-5,CASKTGGTDTQYF
NA,TRBJ2-7,TRBV4-1,CASSHGREQYF
few,TRBJ1-4,TRBV19,CASSSGTANEKLFF
NA,TRBJ2-7,TRBV29-1,CSVVTGSYEQYF
NA,TRBJ1-5,TRBV19,CASRRDLRVEPQHF
NA,TRBJ2-7,TRBV6-5,CASSVAGPYEQYF
few,TRBJ2-2,TRBV2,CASSVPGELFF
NA,TRBJ2-7,TRBV5-1,CASSWGRFPYEQYF
NA,TRBJ2-7,TRBV2,CASSTVAGTSGSVYEQYF
NA,TRBJ2-3,TRBV11-3,CASSLDGVATDTQYF
NA,TRBJ2-2,TRBV28,CASSLLTGGTGELFF
NA,TRBJ2-2,TRBV5-6,CASSLVLAGVGGELFF
NA,TRBJ2-7,TRBV13,CASSFSLAVREQYF
NA,TRBJ2-5,TRBV6-5,CASSYARGETQYF
NA,TRBJ2-7,TRBV27,CASSALSGRAVEQYF
NA,TRBJ1-2,TRBV9,CASSVSGRDGYTF
NA,TRBJ1-3,TRBV4-1,CASSPETGPTGNTIYF
NA,TRBJ1-2,TRBV7-9,CASSPMGLGQQLLFGYTF
few,TRBJ1-1,TRBV5-1,CASSLGRGNTEAFF
NA,TRBJ2-7,TRBV7-9,CASSRSFYEQYF
NA,TRBJ2-3,TRBV7-9,CASSPASNQVDTQYF
NA,TRBJ2-7,TRBV7-6,CASGPTGQAYEQYF
few,TRBJ2-1,TRBV19,CASSMGLAGGNEQFF
NA,TRBJ1-5,TRBV19,CASTERGFYSNQPQHF
NA,TRBJ2-5,TRBV10-2,CASRDTGTGYQETQYF
NA,TRBJ2-1,TRBV7-3,CASSLWPPREDSYNEQFF
NA,TRBJ2-1,TRBV29-1,CSVAGRGLGYEQFF
NA,TRBJ2-2,TRBV15,CATSRVGGGTGELFF
NA,TRBJ2-7,TRBV14,CASSQLWGSEQYF
NA,TRBJ2-7,TRBV7-8,CASSPSGSREQYF
NA,TRBJ2-5,TRBV4-1,CASSQGLGQWETQYF
NA,TRBJ2-7,TRBV6-5,CASSYSTGGYEQYF
NA,TRBJ2-7,TRBV27,CASSPTWRAYEQYF
few,TRBJ2-5,TRBV18,CASSILAGVPQETQYF
NA,TRBJ2-7,TRBV27,CARGGGQGLSGHYEQYF
NA,TRBJ2-1,TRBV10-3,CAISVGQGNEQFF
NA,TRBJ1-1,TRBV6-1,CASSDWTGDGSTEAFF
NA,TRBJ2-1,TRBV19,CASRIKSSYNEQFF
NA,TRBJ2-3,TRBV5-1,CASSLVSGSTDTQYF
NA,TRBJ2-7,TRBV4-1,CASSPQIQSSYEQYF
NA,TRBJ1-2,TRBV6-5,CASSHRDRALYGYTF
NA,TRBJ2-2,TRBV11-3,CASSLGGLMAGELFF
NA,TRBJ2-7,TRBV25-1,CASSGGGGTYYEQYF
NA,TRBJ2-3,TRBV28,CASSLFPTDTQYF
NA,TRBJ2-1,TRBV30,CAWTSPHEQFF
NA,TRBJ1-1,TRBV5-4,CASTPREGVKTEAFF
NA,TRBJ2-7,TRBV10-2,CASGPGQGAWEQYF
NA,TRBJ2-7,TRBV6-6,CATTQGLYEQYF
NA,TRBJ2-2,TRBV28,CASSLLTGGTGELFF
once,TRBJ2-7,TRBV4-2,CASRTSSGTLEQYF
NA,TRBJ2-7,TRBV30,CAWSELGSEQYF
NA,TRBJ2-3,TRBV9,CASSVEPGGPDTQYF
NA,TRBJ2-1,TRBV18,CASSPWGTSGVSSYNEQFF